The source of this TCR beta chain is a study of blood T cell repertoires in COVID-19. Study background: Whether acute or convalescent, the COVID-19 samples came from the United States, Italy and Spain. T cells, B-cell-depleted T cells, or PBMCs provided the cDNA or gDNA that served as material.

Authors' data handling: Amplified reference gene primers provided the basis for estimating nucleated cell counts. TCRdb's copy holds only in-frame clones and misses some; the assay was immunoSEQ multiplex PCR. The DNA gave D and trimming, while V, J and clone size come from that table. The sample consists of just over 150,000 clones, about nine tenths of them appearing once. Trimming removed 0 bases from V and 7 bases from J, with 7 bases in between. This CDR3 is built from 13 residues. Germline CDR1 SGHVS, CDR2 FQNEAQ. Sequencing was done on a sample of peripheral blood. The chain carries TRBV7-8 and TRBJ1-5; a weak D match, TRBD1 (5 bases). The source is a woman in her sixties or seventies with acute or convalescent COVID-19. CDR3: CASSLANRQPQHF. The CDR3 DNA is TGTGCCAGCAGCTTAGCGAACAGGCAGCCCCAGCATTTT.